This TCR beta chain stems from a study of cytomegalovirus exposure and HLA in healthy donors. General observations from the study: There were approximately 150 TCR beta chains listed as cytomegalovirus-associated. Exclusion as indistinguishable affected some V segments, including TRBV6-2 and TRBV6-3. TCR beta V- and J-gene trimming, according to a later analysis, was linked to a missense DCLRE1C variant.

As regards this clone: What it binds is unknown.

Germline V gene lookup returns CDR1 SEHNR and CDR2 FQNEAQ (reference sequence). CDR3 size: 16 residues. Trimming cost V 2 bases and J 6 bases; bases outside gene matches: 3. A multiplex PCR was run with 60 Vbeta primers and 13 Jbeta primers. Sequencing used immunoSEQ multiplex PCR; TCRdb keeps in-frame clones, though not all of them. The sample includes 100,000 to 150,000 clones, more than 65% of them seen just once. The V and J genes are TRBV7-9 and TRBJ2-2; 13 bases are a match to TRBD2. This clonotype originated in a man aged 18 to 29 in good health and CMV-seronegative. The sequencing input was PBMCs. In DNA form, the CDR3 reads TGTGCCAGCAGCTTACCGGGACTAGCGGGACCCGGGGAGCTGTTTTTT. It yields the protein CASSLPGLAGPGELFF.